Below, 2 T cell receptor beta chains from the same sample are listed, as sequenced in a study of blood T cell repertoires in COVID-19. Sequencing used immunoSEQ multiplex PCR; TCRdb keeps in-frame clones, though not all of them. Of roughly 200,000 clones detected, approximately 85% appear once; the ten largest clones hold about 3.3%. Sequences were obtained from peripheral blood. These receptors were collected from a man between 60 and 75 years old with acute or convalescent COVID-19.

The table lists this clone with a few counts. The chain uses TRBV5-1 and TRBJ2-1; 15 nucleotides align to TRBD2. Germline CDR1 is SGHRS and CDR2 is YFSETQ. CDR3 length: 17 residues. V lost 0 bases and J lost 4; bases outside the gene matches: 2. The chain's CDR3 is CASSLGGTSGGYNEQFF. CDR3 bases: TGCGCCAGCAGCTTGGGCGGGACTAGCGGGGGGTACAATGAGCAGTTCTTC.

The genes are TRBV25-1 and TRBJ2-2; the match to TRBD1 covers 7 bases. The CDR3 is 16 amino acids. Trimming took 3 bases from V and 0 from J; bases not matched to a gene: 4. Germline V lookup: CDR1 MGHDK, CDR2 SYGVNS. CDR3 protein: CASSDAGTANTGELFF. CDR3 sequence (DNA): TGTGCCAGCAGTGACGCCGGGACAGCGAACACCGGGGAGCTGTTTTTT.